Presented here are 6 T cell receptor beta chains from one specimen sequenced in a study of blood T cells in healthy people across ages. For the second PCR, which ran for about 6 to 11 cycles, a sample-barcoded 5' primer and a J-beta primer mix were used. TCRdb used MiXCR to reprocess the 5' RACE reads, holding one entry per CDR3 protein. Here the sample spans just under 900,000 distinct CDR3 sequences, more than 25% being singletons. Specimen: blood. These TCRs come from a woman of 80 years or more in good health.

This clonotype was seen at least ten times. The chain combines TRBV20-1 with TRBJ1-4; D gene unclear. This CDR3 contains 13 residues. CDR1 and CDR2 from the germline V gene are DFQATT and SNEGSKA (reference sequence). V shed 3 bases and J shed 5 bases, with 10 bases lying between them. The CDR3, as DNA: TGCAGTGCTAGTTTAGGTGTGAATGAAAAACTGTTTTTT. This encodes CSASLGVNEKLFF.

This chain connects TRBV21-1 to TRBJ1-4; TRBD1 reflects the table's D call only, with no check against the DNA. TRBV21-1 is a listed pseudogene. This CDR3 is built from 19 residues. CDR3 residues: CASSKRGRRGQRTNEKLFF. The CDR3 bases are TGTGCCAGCAGCAAAAGGGGCCGCCGGGGGCAAAGGACTAATGAAAAACTGTTTTTT.

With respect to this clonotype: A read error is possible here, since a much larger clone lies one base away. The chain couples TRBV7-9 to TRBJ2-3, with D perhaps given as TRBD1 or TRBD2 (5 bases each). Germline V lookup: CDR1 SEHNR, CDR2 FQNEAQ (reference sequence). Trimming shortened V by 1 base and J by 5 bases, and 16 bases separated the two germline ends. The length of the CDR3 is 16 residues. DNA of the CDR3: TGTGCCAGCAGCTTAGGGGACCTAGGGCCGAGAGATACGCAGTATTTT. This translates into CASSLGDLGPRDTQYF.

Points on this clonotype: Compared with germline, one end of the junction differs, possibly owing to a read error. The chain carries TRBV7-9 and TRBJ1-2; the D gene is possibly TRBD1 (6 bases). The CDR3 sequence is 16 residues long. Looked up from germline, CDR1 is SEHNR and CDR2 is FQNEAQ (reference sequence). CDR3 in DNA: TGTGCCCGCAGCTTAAGGGGGAAGGGATATAACTATGGCTACACCTTC. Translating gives CARSLRGKGYNYGYTF.

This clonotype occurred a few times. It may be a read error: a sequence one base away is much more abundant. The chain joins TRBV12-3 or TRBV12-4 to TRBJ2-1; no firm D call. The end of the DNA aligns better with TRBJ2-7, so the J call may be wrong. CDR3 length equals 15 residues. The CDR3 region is CASYWSGLSYNEQYF. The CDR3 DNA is TGTGCCAGCTACTGGAGTGGGCTCTCCTACAATGAGCAGTACTTC.

CDR3: CASSQDSAGGPKWNEQFF. The CDR3 coding sequence is TGTGCCAGCAGCCAAGATTCCGCGGGGGGGCCTAAATGGAATGAGCAGTTCTTC. The chain employs TRBV3-1 and TRBJ2-1, with 9 bases matching TRBD2. The CDR3 runs to 18 residues. Trimming removed 0 bases from V and 7 bases from J; junction bases left unmatched: 13. Germline V gene lookup returns CDR1 LGHDT and CDR2 YNNKEL (reference sequence).